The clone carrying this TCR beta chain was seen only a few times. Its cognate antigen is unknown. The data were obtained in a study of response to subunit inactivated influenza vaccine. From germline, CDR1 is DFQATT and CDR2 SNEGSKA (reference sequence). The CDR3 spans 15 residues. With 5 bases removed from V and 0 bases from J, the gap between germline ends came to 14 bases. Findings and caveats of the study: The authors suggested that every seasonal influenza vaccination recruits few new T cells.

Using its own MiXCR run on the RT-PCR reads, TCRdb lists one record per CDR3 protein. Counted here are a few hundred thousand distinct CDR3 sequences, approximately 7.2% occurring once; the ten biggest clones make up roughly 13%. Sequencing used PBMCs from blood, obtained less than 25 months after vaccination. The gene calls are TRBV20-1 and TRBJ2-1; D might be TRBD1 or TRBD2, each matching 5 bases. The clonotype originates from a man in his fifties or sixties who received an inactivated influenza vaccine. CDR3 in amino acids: CSAGRGPNSYNEQFF. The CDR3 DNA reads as TGCAGTGCTGGTCGGGGACCAAACTCCTACAATGAGCAGTTCTTC.